The 5 T cell receptor beta chains given below trace back to one sample, sequenced in a study of CD8+CD57+ T cells in acquired aplastic anemia. In patients chosen for sequencing, flow cytometry had shown CD8+CD57+ cell expansion. The use of genomic DNA as template underpinned the TCR beta VDJ and CDR3 profiling. TCRdb reprocessed the reads via MiXCR and lists one record per CDR3 protein. The repertoire holds just over 450,000 distinct CDR3 sequences, with approximately 32% as singletons. Sample: sorted CD4+, CD8+, or CD8+CD57+ T cells (not recorded which) from PBMCs. All receptors derive from a human donor with aplastic anemia.

This clonotype was seen at least ten times. The rearrangement joins TRBV20-1 to TRBJ2-1; no definite D call. V was pared by 7 bases and J by 5 bases, with 6 bases between. Germline assignment: CDR1 DFQATT and CDR2 SNEGSKA (reference sequence). There are 10 residues in the CDR3. The CDR3 here is CSGKDNEQFF. The DNA of the CDR3 is TGCAGTGGTAAGGACAATGAGCAGTTCTTC.

This clonotype was seen ten or more times. The chain combines TRBV19 with TRBJ1-2; TRBD1 agrees at 7 bases. The CDR3 covers 14 residues. The J segment lost 10 bases and the V segment lost 5 bases, leaving 13 bases of the junction unmatched. Germline CDR1 and CDR2: LNHDA and SQIVND (reference sequence). The CDR3 loop reads CASSSLGTVFDYTF. The DNA for the CDR3 is TGTGCCAGTAGTTCCCTTGGGACAGTGTTCGACTACACCTTC.

The CDR3 DNA sequence: TGCAGCGTAGCGACTACAGGGGGCGTTGGCTACACCTTC. Amino acids: CSVATTGGVGYTF. The chain carries TRBV29-1 and TRBJ1-2, with TRBD1 matching 9 bases. This CDR3 region has 13 residues. Germline V gene data show CDR1 as SQVTM and CDR2 as ANQGSEA. After removal of 6 bases from V and 7 bases from J, the junction contained 9 bases not matched to a gene.

This clonotype was recorded at least ten times. The genes are TRBV7-6 and TRBJ1-1; D gene ambiguous. Trimming left V 5 bases short and J 3 bases short, with 10 bases between. Germline V gene lookup returns CDR1 SGHVS and CDR2 FNYEAQ. The CDR3 loop spans 13 amino acids. The CDR3 DNA reads as TGTGCCAGCAGCCTAGGCGAGGACACTGAAGCTTTCTTT. Protein product: CASSLGEDTEAFF.

There are many counts of this clonotype. V is TRBV5-1 and J is TRBJ1-6; possible D gene TRBD1, 5 bases. The CDR3 covers 15 residues. The V gene lost 5 bases and the J gene lost 7 bases, with 16 bases spanning the gap. Germline lookup yields CDR1 SGHRS and CDR2 YFSETQ. The CDR3 DNA reads as TGCGCCAGCAGGCCTCCGGGACCGACAAATTCACCCCTCCACTTT. Its translation: CASRPPGPTNSPLHF.